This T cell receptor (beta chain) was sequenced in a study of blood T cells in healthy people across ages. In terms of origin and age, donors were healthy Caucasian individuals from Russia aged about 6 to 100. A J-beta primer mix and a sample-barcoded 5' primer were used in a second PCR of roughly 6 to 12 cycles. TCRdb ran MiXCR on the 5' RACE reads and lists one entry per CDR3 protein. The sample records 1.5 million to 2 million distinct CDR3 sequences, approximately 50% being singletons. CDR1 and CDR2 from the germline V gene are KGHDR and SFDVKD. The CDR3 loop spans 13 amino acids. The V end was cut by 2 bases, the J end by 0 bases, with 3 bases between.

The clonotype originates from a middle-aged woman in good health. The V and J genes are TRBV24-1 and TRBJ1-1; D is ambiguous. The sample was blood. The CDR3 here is CATSDYMNTEAFF. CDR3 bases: TGTGCCACCAGTGATTACATGAACACTGAAGCTTTCTTT.